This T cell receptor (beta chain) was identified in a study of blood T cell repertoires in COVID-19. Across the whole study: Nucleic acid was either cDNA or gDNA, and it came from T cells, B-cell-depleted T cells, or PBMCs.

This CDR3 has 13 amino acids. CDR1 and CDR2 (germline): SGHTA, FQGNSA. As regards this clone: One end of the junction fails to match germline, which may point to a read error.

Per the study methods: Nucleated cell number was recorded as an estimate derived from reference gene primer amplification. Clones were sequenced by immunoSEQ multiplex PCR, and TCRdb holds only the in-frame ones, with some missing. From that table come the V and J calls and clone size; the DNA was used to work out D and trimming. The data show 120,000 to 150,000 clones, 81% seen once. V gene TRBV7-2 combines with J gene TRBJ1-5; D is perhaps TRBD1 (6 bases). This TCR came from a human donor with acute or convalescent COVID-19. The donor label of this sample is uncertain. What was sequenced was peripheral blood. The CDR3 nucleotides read TGTGCCAGCAGCCCAGGGGCTCCTGCCGCTGTGGATTTT. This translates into CASSPGAPAAVDF.